This TCR beta chain derives from a study of OX40 agonist ivuxolimab in advanced cancers. TCRdb's copy holds only in-frame clones and misses some; the assay was immunoSEQ multiplex PCR. The top ten hold 20% to 25% of the sample, which has about 41,000 clones, approximately 82% seen once. The clonotype was recovered from an adult with an advanced solid tumor such as melanoma, head and neck, liver or kidney cancer. The source material was CD4+ or CD8+ T cells sorted from blood, sampled in a trial of the OX40 agonist ivuxolimab.

The CDR3 is CASSLDRIATDTQYF. As DNA, the CDR3 is TGTGCCAGCAGCTTAGACAGGATTGCCACAGATACGCAGTATTTT. The gene calls are TRBV7-8 and TRBJ2-3; a possible D gene is TRBD1 (5 bases). CDR1 is SGHVS, CDR2 FQNEAQ, per germline. Trimming removed 1 base at V and 2 bases at J, with 10 bases between. The CDR3 consists of 15 residues.